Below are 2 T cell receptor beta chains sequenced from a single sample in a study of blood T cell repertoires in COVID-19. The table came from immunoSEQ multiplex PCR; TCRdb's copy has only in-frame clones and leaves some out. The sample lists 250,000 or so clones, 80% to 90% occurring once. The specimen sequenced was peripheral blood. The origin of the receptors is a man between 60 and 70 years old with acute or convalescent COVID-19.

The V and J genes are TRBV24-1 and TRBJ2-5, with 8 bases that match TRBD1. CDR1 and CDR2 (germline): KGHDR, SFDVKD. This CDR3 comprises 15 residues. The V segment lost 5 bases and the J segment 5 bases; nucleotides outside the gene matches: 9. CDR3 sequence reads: CATSVGSGGLETQYF. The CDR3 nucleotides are TGTGCCACCAGTGTCGGGTCAGGGGGCCTTGAGACCCAGTACTTC.

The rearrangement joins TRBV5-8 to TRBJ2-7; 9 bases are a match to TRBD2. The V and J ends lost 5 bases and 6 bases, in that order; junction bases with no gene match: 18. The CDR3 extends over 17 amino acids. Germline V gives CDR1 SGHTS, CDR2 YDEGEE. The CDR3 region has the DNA TGTGCCAGCAGTTGGATGGGTAGTAGCGGGAGAGCTCGCGAGCAGTACTTC. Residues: CASSWMGSSGRAREQYF.